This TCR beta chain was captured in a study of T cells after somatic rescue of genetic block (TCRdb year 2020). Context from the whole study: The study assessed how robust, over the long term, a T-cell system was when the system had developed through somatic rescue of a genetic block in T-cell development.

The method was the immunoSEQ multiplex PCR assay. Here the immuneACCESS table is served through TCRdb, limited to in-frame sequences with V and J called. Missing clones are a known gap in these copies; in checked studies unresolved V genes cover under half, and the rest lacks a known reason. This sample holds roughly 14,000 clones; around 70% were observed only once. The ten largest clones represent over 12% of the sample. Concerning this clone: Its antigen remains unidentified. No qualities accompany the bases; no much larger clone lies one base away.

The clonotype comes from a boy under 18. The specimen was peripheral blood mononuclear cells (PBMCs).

The bases are TGTGCCAGCAATAGGTGGGAGGAGCAGTTCTTC. Translated, it gives CASNRWEEQFF. The chain is encoded by TRBV28 joined to TRBJ2-1; 5 matching bases give a weak D call of TRBD2. The CDR1 and CDR2 encoded by the germline V gene are MDHEN and SYDVKM. The V and J ends are trimmed by 7 bases and 10 bases, leaving 11 bases between them. The CDR3 sequence holds 11 residues, the cysteine and phenylalanine included. Of all the DNA, just the CDR3 is kept, 33 bases in frame from base 1.